The subject of this entry is one T cell receptor (beta chain). This CDR3 region has 13 residues. V was pared by 5 bases and J by 6 bases, with 3 bases of the junction left unmatched. Germline CDR1 and CDR2: SEHNR and FQNEAQ (reference sequence). The method was immunoSEQ multiplex PCR; TCRdb's version includes in-frame clones alone and lacks a portion of them. Of 90,000 or so clones in the sample, 94% are singletons; the top ten hold around 1.7%. The data belong to a study of T cell changes during pregnancy in multiple sclerosis. This sequence originates from a female donor in good health, enrolled as a control in a pregnancy study. The sample in question was peripheral blood, obtained after pregnancy. The rearrangement uses TRBV7-9 and TRBJ2-2, with 7 positions matching TRBD1. The CDR3 loop is CASSATGAGELFF. CDR3 DNA: TGTGCCAGCAGCGCCACAGGGGCCGGGGAGCTGTTTTTT. The whole variable domain, filled in from reference TRBV7-9 and TRBJ2-2, reads DTGVSQNPRHKITKRGQNVTFRCDPISEHNRLYWYRQTLGQGPEFLTYFQNEAQLEKSRLLSDRFSAERPKGSFSTLEIQRTEQGDSAMYLCASSATGAGELFFGEGSRLTVL.